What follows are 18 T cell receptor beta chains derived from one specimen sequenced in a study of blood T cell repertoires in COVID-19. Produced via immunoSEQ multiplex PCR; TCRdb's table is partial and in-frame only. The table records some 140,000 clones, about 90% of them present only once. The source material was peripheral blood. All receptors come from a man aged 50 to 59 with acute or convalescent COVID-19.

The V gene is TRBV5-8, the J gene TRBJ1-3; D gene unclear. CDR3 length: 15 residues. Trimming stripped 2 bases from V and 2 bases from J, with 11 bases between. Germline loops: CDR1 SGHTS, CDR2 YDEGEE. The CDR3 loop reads CASSFAVRPGNTIYF. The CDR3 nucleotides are TGTGCCAGCAGCTTCGCCGTGCGTCCTGGAAACACCATATATTTT.

CDR3 region: CASSFRTGVEETQYF. Here the CDR3 DNA reads TGTGCCAGCAGTTTCCGGACAGGGGTGGAAGAGACCCAGTACTTC. The genes are TRBV28 and TRBJ2-5, with 9 nucleotides matching TRBD1. V lost 3 bases, J lost 3 bases, and 5 bases stayed unmatched. The CDR3 spans 15 residues. Per germline, CDR1 MDHEN and CDR2 SYDVKM.

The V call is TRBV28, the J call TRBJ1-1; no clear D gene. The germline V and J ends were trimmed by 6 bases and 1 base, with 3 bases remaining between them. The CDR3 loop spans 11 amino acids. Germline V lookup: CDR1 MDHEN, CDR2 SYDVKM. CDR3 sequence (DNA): TGTGCCAGCAGGAGGAACACTGAAGCTTTCTTT. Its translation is CASRRNTEAFF.

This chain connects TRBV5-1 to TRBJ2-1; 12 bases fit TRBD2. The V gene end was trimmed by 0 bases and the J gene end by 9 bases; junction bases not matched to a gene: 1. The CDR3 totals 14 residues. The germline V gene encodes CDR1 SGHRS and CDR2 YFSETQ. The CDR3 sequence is CASSLGLAGAEQFF. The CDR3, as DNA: TGCGCCAGCAGCTTGGGACTAGCGGGGGCTGAGCAGTTCTTC.

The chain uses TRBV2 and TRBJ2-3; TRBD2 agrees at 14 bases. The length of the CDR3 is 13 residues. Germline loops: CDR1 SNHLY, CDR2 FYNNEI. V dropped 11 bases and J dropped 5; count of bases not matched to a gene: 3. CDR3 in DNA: TGTGCCGGCGGGACTAGCGGGGGAGATACGCAGTATTTT. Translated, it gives CAGGTSGGDTQYF.

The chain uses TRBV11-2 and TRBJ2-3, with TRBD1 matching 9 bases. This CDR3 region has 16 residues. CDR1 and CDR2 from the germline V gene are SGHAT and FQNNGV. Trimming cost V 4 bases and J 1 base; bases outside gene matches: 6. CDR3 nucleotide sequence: TGTGCCAGCAGCTCCCGACAGGGGGGGCGCACAGATACGCAGTATTTT. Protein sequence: CASSSRQGGRTDTQYF.

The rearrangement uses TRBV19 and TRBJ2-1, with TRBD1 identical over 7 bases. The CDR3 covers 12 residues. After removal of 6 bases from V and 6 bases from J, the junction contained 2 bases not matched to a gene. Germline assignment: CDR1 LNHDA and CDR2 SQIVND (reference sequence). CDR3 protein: CASRDRANEQFF. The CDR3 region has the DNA TGTGCCAGTAGAGACAGGGCCAATGAGCAGTTCTTC.

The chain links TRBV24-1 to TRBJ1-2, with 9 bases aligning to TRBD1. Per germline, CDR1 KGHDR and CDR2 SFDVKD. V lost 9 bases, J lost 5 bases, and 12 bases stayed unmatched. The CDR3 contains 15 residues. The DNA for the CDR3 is TGTGCCACCGCATACTTGGACAGGGGTTATTATGGCTACACCTTC. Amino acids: CATAYLDRGYYGYTF.

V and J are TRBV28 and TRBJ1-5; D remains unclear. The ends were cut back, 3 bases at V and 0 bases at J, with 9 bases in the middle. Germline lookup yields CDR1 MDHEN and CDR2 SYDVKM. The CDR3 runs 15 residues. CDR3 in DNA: TGTGCCAGCAGTTTTCGGCCGGGTAGCAATCAGCCCCAGCATTTT. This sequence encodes CASSFRPGSNQPQHF.

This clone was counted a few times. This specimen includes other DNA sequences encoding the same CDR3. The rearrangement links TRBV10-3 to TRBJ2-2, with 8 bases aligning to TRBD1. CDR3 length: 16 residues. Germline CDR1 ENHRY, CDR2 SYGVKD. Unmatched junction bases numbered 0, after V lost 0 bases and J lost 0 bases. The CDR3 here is CAISESTGANTGELFF. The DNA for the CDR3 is TGTGCCATCAGTGAGTCGACAGGGGCGAACACCGGGGAGCTGTTTTTT.

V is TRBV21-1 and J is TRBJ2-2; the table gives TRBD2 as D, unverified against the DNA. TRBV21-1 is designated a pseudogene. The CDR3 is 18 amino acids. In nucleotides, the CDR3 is TGTGCCAGCAGCAAAGGCCGCGGGAGTGGGGGGAACACCGGGGAGCTGTTTTTT. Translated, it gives CASSKGRGSGGNTGELFF.

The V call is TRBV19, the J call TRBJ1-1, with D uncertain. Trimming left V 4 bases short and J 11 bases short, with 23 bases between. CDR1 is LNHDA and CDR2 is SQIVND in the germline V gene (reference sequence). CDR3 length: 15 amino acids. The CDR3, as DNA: TGTGCCAGTAGTACCGTATCCGGCGGTTCTGTACGGGCTTTCTTT. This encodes CASSTVSGGSVRAFF.

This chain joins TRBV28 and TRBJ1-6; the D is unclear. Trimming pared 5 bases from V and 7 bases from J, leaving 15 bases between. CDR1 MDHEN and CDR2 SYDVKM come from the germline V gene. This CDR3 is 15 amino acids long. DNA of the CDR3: TGTGCCAGCAGTGCCCCGGAGGGAATCAATTCACCCCTCCACTTT. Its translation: CASSAPEGINSPLHF. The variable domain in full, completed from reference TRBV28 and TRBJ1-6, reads DVKVTQSSRYLVKRTGEKVFLECVQDMDHENMFWYRQDPGLGLRLIYFSYDVKMKEKGDIPEGYSVSREKKERFSLILESASTNQTSMYLCASSAPEGINSPLHFGNGTRLTVT.

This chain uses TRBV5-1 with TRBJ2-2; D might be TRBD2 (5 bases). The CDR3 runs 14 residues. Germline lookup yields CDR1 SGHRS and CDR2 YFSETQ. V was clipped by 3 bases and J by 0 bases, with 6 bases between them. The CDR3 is CASSSGSNTGELFF. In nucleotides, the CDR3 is TGCGCCAGCAGCTCGGGGTCGAACACCGGGGAGCTGTTTTTT.

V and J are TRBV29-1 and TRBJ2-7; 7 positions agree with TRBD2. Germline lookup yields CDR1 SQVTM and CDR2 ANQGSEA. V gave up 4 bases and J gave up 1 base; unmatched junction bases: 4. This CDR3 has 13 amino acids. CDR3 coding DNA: TGCAGCGTTGCAGCGGGGCGATCCTACGAGCAGTACTTC. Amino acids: CSVAAGRSYEQYF.

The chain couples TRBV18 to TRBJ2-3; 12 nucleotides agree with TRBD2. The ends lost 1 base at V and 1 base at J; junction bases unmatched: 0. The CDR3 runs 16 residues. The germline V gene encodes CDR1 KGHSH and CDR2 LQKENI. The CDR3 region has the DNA TGTGCCAGCTCACCACGACTAGCGGGAGGCACAGATACGCAGTATTTT. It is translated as CASSPRLAGGTDTQYF.

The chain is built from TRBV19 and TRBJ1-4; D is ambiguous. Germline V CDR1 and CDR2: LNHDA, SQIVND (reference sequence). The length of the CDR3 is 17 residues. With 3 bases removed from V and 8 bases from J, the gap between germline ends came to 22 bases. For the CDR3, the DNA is TGTGCCAGTAGTATCCGCCCGGTTAATGGGCCCCCAGAAAAACTGTTTTTT. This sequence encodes CASSIRPVNGPPEKLFF.

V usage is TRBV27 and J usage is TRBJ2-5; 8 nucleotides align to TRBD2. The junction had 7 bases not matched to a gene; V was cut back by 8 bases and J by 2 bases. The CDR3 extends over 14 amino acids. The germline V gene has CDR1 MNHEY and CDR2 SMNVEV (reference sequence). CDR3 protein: CASRISGNQETQYF. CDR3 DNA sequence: TGTGCCAGCCGCATTAGCGGGAATCAAGAGACCCAGTACTTC.